A single sample gave rise to the 30 T cell receptor beta chains below, sequenced in a study of Tregs in tolerant kidney transplant recipients. Produced via immunoSEQ multiplex PCR; TCRdb's table is partial and in-frame only. The data show 110,000 or so clones, around 90% seen once. The material sequenced was CD4+ T cells from blood, taken before the transplant. Receptor source: a human donor who received a combined kidney and bone marrow transplant.

This clone was detected only once. The CDR3 coding sequence is TGTGCCAGCAGCTTATTATTAGGGGTCGGCTACACCTTC. Residues: CASSLLLGVGYTF. This chain uses TRBV7-9 with TRBJ1-2; D possibly corresponds to TRBD1 (5 bases). The CDR3 contains 13 residues. Per the germline V gene, CDR1 is SEHNR and CDR2 is FQNEAQ (reference sequence). Trimming removed 2 bases from V and 8 bases from J, with 12 bases in between.

The chain uses TRBV7-6 and TRBJ1-6; TRBD1 might be the D (6 bases). Deletions cut 5 bases from V and 4 bases from J, with 9 bases between. Per germline, CDR1 SGHVS and CDR2 FNYEAQ. The CDR3 is 14 amino acids. The CDR3 here is CASSEDSYNSPLHF. CDR3 bases: TGTGCCAGCAGCGAGGACAGTTATAATTCACCCCTCCACTTT. The full variable domain, with the rest looked up from reference TRBV7-6 and TRBJ1-6, is GAGVSQSPRYKVTKRGQDVALRCDPISGHVSLYWYRQALGQGPEFLTYFNYEAQQDKSGLPNDRFSAERPEGSISTLTIQRTEQRDSAMYRCASSEDSYNSPLHFGNGTRLTVT.

The chain is built from TRBV6-1 and TRBJ2-7; TRBD1 is a possible D gene (6 bases). V was pared by 5 bases and J by 0 bases, with 11 bases between. Germline V gene lookup returns CDR1 MNHNS and CDR2 SASEGT. This CDR3 is 14 amino acids long. Written as DNA, the CDR3 is TGTGCCAGCAGTCAACAGGGTTACTCCTACGAGCAGTACTTC. Translating it yields CASSQQGYSYEQYF.

J is TRBJ1-2 and V is TRBV19; TRBD1 matches 7 bases. This CDR3 is built from 16 residues. V lost 4 bases and J lost 2; bases outside the gene matches: 10. From germline, CDR1 is LNHDA and CDR2 SQIVND (reference sequence). The CDR3 reads CASSTLDPGQNYGYTF. The CDR3 DNA reads as TGTGCCAGTAGTACACTGGATCCGGGACAGAACTATGGCTACACCTTC.

The V call is TRBV10-3, the J call TRBJ2-7; the D gene is possibly TRBD2 (6 bases). CDR3 length: 16 amino acids. V lost 4 bases and J 0 bases, leaving 16 bases between the germline ends. Germline-derived CDR1 and CDR2 are ENHRY and SYGVKD. CDR3 amino acids: CAISGRTGSVSYEQYF. The CDR3 coding sequence is TGTGCCATCAGTGGACGTACCGGGAGCGTCTCCTACGAGCAGTACTTC.

This clone was observed once. This CDR3 reads CASSVRGGYEQYF. Here the CDR3 DNA reads TGTGCCAGTTCGGTCAGGGGCGGTTACGAGCAGTACTTC. V usage is TRBV5-4 and J usage is TRBJ2-7, with TRBD1 as a possible D gene (6 bases). The CDR3 sequence is 13 residues long. Trimming stripped 8 bases from V and 4 bases from J, with 16 bases between. Per the germline V gene, CDR1 is SGHNT and CDR2 is YYREEE (reference sequence).

This clone was seen only a few times. The chain combines TRBV2 with TRBJ2-7; possible D gene TRBD2, 6 bases. Trimming stripped 6 bases from V and 5 bases from J, with 17 bases between. The CDR3 runs to 14 residues. Germline V gene sequence: CDR1 SNHLY, CDR2 FYNNEI. CDR3 coding DNA: TGTGCCAGCAGGGTAGCACTAGCTAACGACGAGCAGTACTTC. Residues: CASRVALANDEQYF.

The rearrangement links TRBV2 to TRBJ1-1; possibly TRBD1 for D (6 bases). The ends were cut back, 10 bases at V and 0 bases at J, with 12 bases in the middle. The CDR3 covers 13 residues. The germline V gene encodes CDR1 SNHLY and CDR2 FYNNEI. The chain's CDR3 is CATSDSLNTEAFF. The CDR3, as DNA: TGTGCCACGTCGGACAGCTTGAACACTGAAGCTTTCTTT. Filled out from reference TRBV2 and TRBJ1-1, the complete variable domain reads EPEVTQTPSHQVTQMGQEVILRCVPISNHLYFYWYRQILGQKVEFLVSFYNNEISEKSEIFDDQFSVERPDGSNFTLKIRSTKLEDSAMYFCATSDSLNTEAFFGQGTRLTVV.

The rearrangement links TRBV5-1 to TRBJ2-3, with D tentatively TRBD2 (5 bases). The CDR3 length is 15 residues. Trimming removed 0 bases at V and 0 bases at J, with 8 bases between. From germline, CDR1 is SGHRS and CDR2 YFSETQ. CDR3 DNA: TGCGCCAGCAGCTTGGTGGGAGCCAGCACAGATACGCAGTATTTT. It is translated as CASSLVGASTDTQYF.

V usage is TRBV9 and J usage is TRBJ1-3; 7 bases map to TRBD1. CDR1 and CDR2 from the germline V gene are SGDLS and YYNGEE. This CDR3 has 15 residues. The J segment lost 4 bases and the V segment lost 0 bases, leaving 4 bases of the junction unmatched. The CDR3 nucleotides are TGTGCCAGCAGCGTAGAGGGGGCGCGAGGAAACACCATATATTTT. Translating it yields CASSVEGARGNTIYF. The whole variable domain, filled in from reference TRBV9 and TRBJ1-3, reads DSGVTQTPKHLITATGQRVTLRCSPRSGDLSVYWYQQSLDQGLQFLIQYYNGEERAKGNILERFSAQQFPDLHSELNLSSLELGDSALYFCASSVEGARGNTIYFGEGSWLTVV.

The rearrangement links TRBV28 to TRBJ2-7, with a weak D call TRBD1 (6 bases). The CDR3 runs to 14 residues. V was shortened by 5 bases and J by 2 bases, with 13 bases between the two germline ends. Germline V gene sequence: CDR1 MDHEN, CDR2 SYDVKM. The CDR3 nucleotides read TGTGCCAGCAGTACCTCAGGGGCTACCTACGAGCAGTACTTC. Protein sequence: CASSTSGATYEQYF.

J is TRBJ1-1 and V is TRBV7-2, with D perhaps TRBD1 (5 bases). The V gene's germline CDR1 is SGHTA and CDR2 FQGNSA. V gave up 3 bases and J gave up 2 bases, with 7 bases separating them. The CDR3 spans 13 residues. Here the CDR3 DNA reads TGTGCCAGCAGCTTTACAGGAAACACTGAAGCTTTCTTT. It translates to CASSFTGNTEAFF. The variable domain in full, with the rest retrieved from reference TRBV7-2 and TRBJ1-1, is GAGVSQSPSNKVTEKGKDVELRCDPISGHTALYWYRQSLGQGLEFLIYFQGNSAPDKSGLPSDRFSAERTGGSVSTLTIQRTQQEDSAVYLCASSFTGNTEAFFGQGTRLTVV.

The gene calls are TRBV11-2 and TRBJ2-1, with TRBD2 identical over 9 bases. Germline CDR1 reads SGHAT; CDR2 reads FQNNGV. The J segment lost 4 bases and the V segment lost 1 base, leaving 14 bases of the junction unmatched. There are 19 residues in the CDR3. CDR3 nucleotides: TGTGCCAGCAGCTTAGGCCCGGGACTAGCAAGAGTTGGGTACAATGAGCAGTTCTTC. Encoded protein: CASSLGPGLARVGYNEQFF.

V gene TRBV19 combines with J gene TRBJ2-5, with TRBD2 matching 8 bases. V shed 1 base and J 3 bases; nucleotides not matched to a gene: 7. Germline CDR1 and CDR2: LNHDA and SQIVND (reference sequence). The CDR3 extends over 16 amino acids. CDR3 in DNA: TGTGCCAGTAGTATAGGGGTGGCGGGGGGCGAAGAGACCCAGTACTTC. Translation gives CASSIGVAGGEETQYF.

This clone was observed a handful of times. The chain recombines TRBV30 with TRBJ2-1, with D tentatively TRBD2 (6 bases). The germline gives CDR1 GTSNPN, CDR2 SVGIG (reference sequence). With 0 bases removed from V and 7 bases from J, the gap between germline ends came to 16 bases. There are 15 residues in the CDR3. CDR3 residues: CAWSVQRLALNEQFF. CDR3 nucleotide sequence: TGTGCCTGGAGTGTACAGAGGCTAGCGTTAAATGAGCAGTTCTTC.

The V gene is TRBV11-2, the J gene TRBJ2-7; D possibly corresponds to TRBD1 (6 bases). The CDR3 is 14 amino acids. Germline-derived CDR1 and CDR2 are SGHAT and FQNNGV. V lost 8 bases and J 2 bases, leaving 16 bases between the germline ends. The CDR3 DNA reads TGTGCCAGCGGCGAGAACAGGGACACCTACGAGCAGTACTTC. It yields the protein CASGENRDTYEQYF.

This chain uses TRBV7-2 with TRBJ1-2; D gene uncertain. V lost 3 bases and J 5 bases, leaving 13 bases between the germline ends. The germline CDR1 and CDR2 sequences are SGHTA and FQGNSA. The CDR3 length is 14 residues. The CDR3 nucleotides are TGTGCCAGCAGCTTCCCAGAGGCCAGTTATGGCTACACCTTC. It encodes CASSFPEASYGYTF.

V usage is TRBV5-1 and J usage is TRBJ2-1; 9 bases are a match to TRBD2. After removal of 0 bases from V and 5 bases from J, the junction contained 3 bases not matched to a gene. Germline V lookup: CDR1 SGHRS, CDR2 YFSETQ. This CDR3 spans 15 amino acids. CDR3: CASSLGLAGNNEQFF. The CDR3 region has the DNA TGCGCCAGCAGCTTGGGTCTAGCGGGAAACAATGAGCAGTTCTTC.

The rearrangement joins TRBV30 to TRBJ2-7, with TRBD1 matching over 7 bases. The CDR3 runs 19 residues. CDR1 is GTSNPN and CDR2 is SVGIG in the germline V gene (reference sequence). V was pared by 1 base and J by 4 bases, with 22 bases of the junction left unmatched. The CDR3 loop is CAWSGHLYRRQGRGYEQYF. The CDR3, as DNA: TGTGCCTGGAGTGGTCATCTTTATAGACGACAGGGCAGGGGATACGAGCAGTACTTC.

CDR3 protein: CASSPGFYNEQFF. The CDR3 nucleotides are TGTGCCAGTAGTCCCGGGTTTTACAATGAGCAGTTCTTC. The chain combines TRBV19 with TRBJ2-1; no reliable D call. Trimming stripped 5 bases from V and 4 bases from J, with 9 bases between. The germline V gene has CDR1 LNHDA and CDR2 SQIVND (reference sequence). This CDR3 contains 13 residues.

The rearrangement links TRBV7-6 to TRBJ1-4, with TRBD1 identical over 8 bases. The V gene end was trimmed by 5 bases and the J gene end by 4 bases; junction bases not matched to a gene: 3. The length of the CDR3 is 14 residues. Germline loops: CDR1 SGHVS, CDR2 FNYEAQ. CDR3 in DNA: TGTGCCAGCAGCCTGGGACAGGTTAATGAAAAACTGTTTTTT. Protein: CASSLGQVNEKLFF.

The V call is TRBV20-1, the J call TRBJ2-1; no definite D call. This CDR3 is 10 amino acids long. V dropped 5 bases and J dropped 5 bases, with 4 bases sitting between them. Germline values: CDR1 DFQATT, CDR2 SNEGSKA (reference sequence). The DNA for the CDR3 is TGCAGTGCTCGGGACAATGAGCAGTTCTTC. It codes for CSARDNEQFF.

V gene TRBV7-2 combines with J gene TRBJ2-4; D is perhaps TRBD1 (5 bases). The germline gives CDR1 SGHTA, CDR2 FQGNSA. Between the trimmed V and J ends, which lost 4 bases and 0 bases, there was a span of 13 bases. The CDR3 is made up of 16 amino acids. The CDR3 coding sequence is TGTGCCAGCAGCTCCCCGACAGAACTAGCCAAAAACATTCAGTACTTC. This gives the protein CASSSPTELAKNIQYF.

The V gene is TRBV7-8, the J gene TRBJ2-6, with 7 nucleotides matching TRBD1. This CDR3 has 17 residues. Germline lookup yields CDR1 SGHVS and CDR2 FQNEAQ. V shed 4 bases and J 1 base; nucleotides not matched to a gene: 7. CDR3 region: CASSSRNRGSGANVLTF. The CDR3 coding sequence is TGTGCCAGCAGCTCTAGGAACAGGGGATCTGGGGCCAACGTCCTGACTTTC.

The rearrangement links TRBV2 to TRBJ2-1; D is perhaps TRBD1 (5 bases). Germline CDR1 SNHLY, CDR2 FYNNEI. The CDR3 has 14 amino acids. V shed 3 bases and J shed 9 bases, with 15 bases lying between them. In DNA form, the CDR3 reads TGTGCCAGCAGTGAGGGCAGGGTGGTTGGTGAGCAGTTCTTC. Translating gives CASSEGRVVGEQFF.

The CDR3 here is CASRGASGSYEQYF. The CDR3 DNA follows: TGTGCCAGCAGGGGGGCCTCGGGGTCCTACGAGCAGTACTTC. The chain uses TRBV2 and TRBJ2-7; a possible D gene is TRBD1 (6 bases). From germline, CDR1 is SNHLY and CDR2 FYNNEI. Trimming took off 6 bases at V and 1 base at J, with 13 bases between the two ends. This CDR3 comprises 14 residues.

J is TRBJ1-4 and V is TRBV19, with D possibly matching TRBD1 (5 bases). Germline V lookup: CDR1 LNHDA, CDR2 SQIVND (reference sequence). The CDR3 sequence is 14 residues long. The V and J ends lost 5 bases and 7 bases respectively, with 14 bases between them. The DNA for the CDR3 is TGTGCCAGTAGTTGGGGCTCTACGGGTGAAAAACTGTTTTTT. The encoded protein is CASSWGSTGEKLFF.

This clone was found once. J is TRBJ1-2 and V is TRBV19; 7 bases are a match to TRBD1. The CDR3 runs 13 residues. Germline V gene data show CDR1 as LNHDA and CDR2 as SQIVND (reference sequence). V shed 7 bases and J 7 bases; nucleotides not matched to a gene: 9. The CDR3 loop reads CASKNRQGSGYTF. The CDR3 region has the DNA TGTGCCAGTAAGAACAGACAGGGCAGTGGCTACACCTTC.

The chain recombines TRBV30 with TRBJ1-2, with 7 positions matching TRBD1. Germline values: CDR1 GTSNPN, CDR2 SVGIG (reference sequence). V was pared by 1 base and J by 6 bases, with 8 bases of the junction left unmatched. There are 14 residues in the CDR3. The CDR3 loop is CAWSAVGGYNGYTF. The CDR3, as DNA: TGTGCCTGGAGTGCGGTAGGGGGCTATAATGGCTACACCTTC.

This clone was seen a single time. V and J are TRBV27 and TRBJ2-5; D not certain. Trimming removed 3 bases from V and 3 bases from J, with 5 bases in between. The V gene's germline CDR1 is MNHEY and CDR2 SMNVEV (reference sequence). The length of the CDR3 is 12 residues. In DNA, the CDR3 is TGTGCCAGCAGTTTGTCCGAAGAGACCCAGTACTTC. As protein: CASSLSEETQYF.